The TCR beta chain described here comes from a study of T cell responses to AZD1222 COVID-19 vaccine. TCRdb keeps only in-frame clones here, not all; method: immunoSEQ multiplex PCR. The profile shows some 120,000 clones, about 92% of them singletons. The CDR3 consists of 17 residues. Looked up from germline, CDR1 is MGHRA and CDR2 is YSYEKL. The V gene lost 4 bases and the J gene lost 2 bases, with 17 bases spanning the gap. The TCR comes from an adult in good health. This specimen consisted of peripheral blood, obtained on day 0 of AZD1222 vaccination. J is TRBJ2-2 and V is TRBV4-1, with D possibly matching TRBD2 (5 bases). DNA for the CDR3: TGCGCCAGCAGCCTCGAACACTTGGACTTCAACACCGGGGAGCTGTTTTTT. Translation gives CASSLEHLDFNTGELFF.